The TCR beta chain described here comes from a study of blood T cell repertoires in COVID-19. As for the study in general: PBMCs, B-cell-depleted T cells, or T cells were the source of the cDNA or gDNA that made up the material.

In the authors' workflow: Reference gene primer amplification in the assay estimated nucleated cell counts. The repertoire was sequenced with immunoSEQ multiplex PCR; TCRdb's copy has only in-frame clones and lacks some. Clonal size and the V and J genes are those of that table, whereas D and trimming came from the DNA. The repertoire holds some 200,000 clones, over 75% seen once, with approximately 3.5% in the top ten. Residents of about two dozen US areas, aged about 18 to 100 years, made up the participants. Participants reported their clinical history, and cohort assignment relied on those reports. The material sequenced was PBMCs or T cells enriched from blood (not recorded which). The sequence was obtained from a woman aged 18-30 years in a cohort exposed to, infected with or recovered from COVID-19 (not recorded which).

The CDR3 DNA is TGTGCCAGCAGCCGGGGGACCCAAGAGACCCAGTACTTC. Its translation: CASSRGTQETQYF. V and J are TRBV11-2 and TRBJ2-5; D might be TRBD2 (6 bases). Trimming took off 5 bases at V and 1 base at J, with 8 bases between the two ends. There are 13 residues in the CDR3. Germline loops: CDR1 SGHAT, CDR2 FQNNGV.